What follows are 12 T cell receptor beta chains derived from one specimen sequenced in a study of vaccination and CD4 T cells after COVID-19. For these TCRs, the target antigens are not known. Treatment noted: roughly 11-day PBMC culture with coronavirus spike peptide pools or control peptides (ViraFEST assay). Sequencing of cultured CD4+ T cell DNA used the Oncomine TCR Beta short-read assay. TCRdb ran MiXCR on the PCR reads and lists one entry per CDR3 protein. The sample lists approximately 13,000 distinct CDR3 sequences, 40% to 65% occurring once. The source material was CD4+ T cells from blood, cultured in vitro. Every receptor here comes from a human donor who had recovered from COVID-19.

The rearrangement links TRBV29-1 to TRBJ1-2; D uncertain. V gave up 4 bases and J gave up 5 bases, with 5 bases separating them. In germline, CDR1 is SQVTM, CDR2 ANQGSEA. The CDR3 covers 10 residues. CDR3: CSVADYGYTF. In nucleotides, the CDR3 is TGCAGCGTTGCCGATTATGGCTACACCTTC.

This clonotype was observed a handful of times. The chain uses TRBV7-9 and TRBJ2-1; 10 nucleotides agree with TRBD2. CDR1 and CDR2 from the germline V gene are SEHNR and FQNEAQ (reference sequence). This CDR3 is 14 amino acids long. V was clipped by 5 bases and J by 5 bases; unmatched bases: 3. CDR3 DNA: TGTGCCAGCAGCGCTAGCGGGAGCCACAATGAGCAGTTCTTC. This codes for CASSASGSHNEQFF.

The CDR3 sequence: CASSPHPGTGAYEQYF. The DNA for the CDR3 is TGTGCCAGCAGCCCCCACCCCGGGACAGGGGCCTACGAGCAGTACTTC. This chain joins TRBV6-2 or TRBV6-3 and TRBJ2-7; 10 bases match TRBD1. The V gene's germline CDR1 is MNHEY and CDR2 SVGEGT. The CDR3 contains 16 residues. V trimming: 6 bases; J trimming: 2 bases; junction bases outside the gene matches: 10.

The chain uses TRBV15 and TRBJ2-1; maybe TRBD2 (6 bases). The CDR3 extends over 15 amino acids. The V end lost 10 bases, the J end lost 6 bases, and 22 bases lay between the germline ends. Germline V gene data show CDR1 as LNHNV and CDR2 as YYDKDF (reference sequence). The CDR3 spells CAILKGTGAGNEQFF. The CDR3 DNA reads TGTGCCATTTTAAAAGGAACGGGAGCGGGCAATGAGCAGTTCTTC.

This clonotype has a single count. V and J are TRBV6-5 and TRBJ1-2; maybe TRBD1 (6 bases). Trimming left V 4 bases short and J 4 bases short, with 16 bases between. Germline CDR1 is MNHEY and CDR2 is SVGAGI. The length of the CDR3 is 15 residues. The CDR3 DNA is TGTGCCAGCAGTTCTCATTGGTCGGGGGCCTATGGCTACACCTTC. It is translated as CASSSHWSGAYGYTF.

The chain combines TRBV10-3 with TRBJ2-5, with D possibly being TRBD2 (6 bases). Germline values: CDR1 ENHRY, CDR2 SYGVKD. V lost 8 bases to trimming and J lost 1 base, with 8 bases between them. This CDR3 region has 12 residues. CDR3 coding DNA: TGTGCCATCGGGGACTTCCAAGAGACCCAGTACTTC. Translated, it gives CAIGDFQETQYF.

This clonotype was detected once. The genes are TRBV6-5 and TRBJ2-3; tentative D call: TRBD1 (5 bases). The germline V gene has CDR1 MNHEY and CDR2 SVGAGI. Trimming removed 0 bases at V and 0 bases at J, with 13 bases between. This CDR3 has 17 amino acids. The CDR3 nucleotides read TGTGCCAGCAGTTACTCGGGGCACCGGGTTAGCACAGATACGCAGTATTTT. Encoded protein: CASSYSGHRVSTDTQYF.

The chain recombines TRBV6-2 or TRBV6-3 with TRBJ1-2; D is unclear. CDR1 is MNHEY, CDR2 SVGEGT, per germline. Trimming pared 4 bases from V and 3 bases from J, leaving 12 bases between. The CDR3 is 14 amino acids. The CDR3 sequence: CASSSYRDHYGYTF. In nucleotides, the CDR3 is TGTGCCAGCAGTTCTTACCGGGATCACTATGGCTACACCTTC.

The chain couples TRBV12-3 or TRBV12-4 to TRBJ2-7, with D perhaps TRBD2 (6 bases). Trimming took off 3 bases at V and 3 bases at J, with 18 bases between the two ends. The CDR3 has 16 amino acids. Here the CDR3 reads CASSFGPDGRDYEQYF. DNA for the CDR3: TGTGCCAGCAGTTTCGGGCCTGATGGGCGGGACTACGAGCAGTACTTC.

This clonotype was counted between two and nine times. The chain carries TRBV5-6 and TRBJ2-3; possibly TRBD2 for D (5 bases). This CDR3 contains 17 residues. Germline V lookup: CDR1 SGHDT, CDR2 YYEEEE. V lost 0 bases to trimming and J lost 3 bases, with 17 bases between them. This chain's CDR3 is CASSLVSLAERTDTQYF. CDR3 DNA sequence: TGTGCCAGCAGCTTGGTATCGCTAGCCGAGCGTACAGATACGCAGTATTTT.

The CDR3 reads CASSIAGSETSQPQHF. In nucleotides, the CDR3 is TGTGCCAGTAGTATAGCGGGCAGTGAGACGAGTCAGCCCCAGCATTTT. V is TRBV19 and J is TRBJ1-5, with unresolved D. The ends were cut back, 1 base at V and 6 bases at J, with 16 bases in the middle. Germline-derived CDR1 and CDR2 are LNHDA and SQIVND (reference sequence). CDR3 length: 16 residues.

The rearrangement joins TRBV10-2 to TRBJ1-2; tentatively, D is TRBD1 (6 bases). The CDR3 loop spans 12 amino acids. The V end lost 11 bases, the J end lost 2 bases, and 12 bases lay between the germline ends. CDR1 is WSHSY and CDR2 is SAAADI in the germline V gene. CDR3 DNA: TGCGCCGCGTCGACAGGAAACTATGGCTACACCTTC. Encoded protein: CAASTGNYGYTF.